The 6 T cell receptor beta chains reported below all come from one sample, sequenced in a study of cytomegalovirus exposure and HLA in healthy donors (dated by TCRdb to 2016 to 2017). The receptor library was made with the immunoSEQ multiplex PCR assay. The multiplex PCR relied on a mix of 60 forward primers for TCR Vbeta segments and 13 reverse primers for TCR Jbeta segments. Held by TCRdb, this immuneACCESS table contains in-frame sequences only and omits some clones. Under half of the omission traces to an unresolved V gene where checked; the cause of the rest is unknown. Present in this sample are under 200,000 clones, about 80% of which were seen just once. The ten largest clonotypes hold around 3% of the sample. Specimen: PBMCs. These receptors all stem from a woman in her 50s in good health and CMV-seropositive.

The rearrangement uses TRBV30 and TRBJ2-7; D possibly corresponds to TRBD2 (5 bases). V was pared by 3 bases and J by 7 bases, with 16 bases between. Germline CDR1 is GTSNPN and CDR2 is SVGIG (reference sequence). This CDR3 spans 13 amino acids. CDR3 DNA: TGTGCCTGGAGCACAAGGACTGGTGGAGAGCAGTACTTC. As protein: CAWSTRTGGEQYF.

V and J are TRBV11-2 and TRBJ2-7; TRBD1 is a possible D gene (5 bases). The CDR3 is made up of 13 amino acids. CDR1 is SGHAT and CDR2 is FQNNGV in the germline V gene. Trimming stripped 2 bases from V and 0 bases from J, with 5 bases between. The CDR3 nucleotides read TGTGCCAGCAGCTTACAGGGCTCCTACGAGCAGTACTTC. It specifies CASSLQGSYEQYF.

The chain links TRBV2 to TRBJ1-1; D perhaps matches TRBD1 (6 bases). V was pared by 6 bases and J by 2 bases, with 10 bases between. The CDR3 consists of 13 residues. Germline V CDR1 and CDR2: SNHLY, FYNNEI. This CDR3 reads CASRTTGNTEAFF. The CDR3 DNA sequence: TGTGCCAGCAGAACGACAGGAAACACTGAAGCTTTCTTT.

The chain carries TRBV11-2 and TRBJ1-2, with 8 positions matching TRBD1. V lost 0 bases, J lost 6 bases, and 9 bases stayed unmatched. Germline lookup yields CDR1 SGHAT and CDR2 FQNNGV. The CDR3 has 16 residues. Here the CDR3 DNA reads TGTGCCAGCAGCTTAGAGACAGGGGCCTCCCGGGATGGCTACACCTTC. Translation gives CASSLETGASRDGYTF.

This rearrangement joins TRBV10-3 to TRBJ1-1; 10 bases agree with TRBD1. The CDR3 has 12 residues. Germline assignment: CDR1 ENHRY and CDR2 SYGVKD. Trimming at V came to 2 bases and at J to 11 bases, leaving 2 bases not matched to a gene. The CDR3 region is CAISEGTGVAFF. The CDR3 DNA follows: TGTGCCATCAGTGAGGGGACAGGGGTCGCTTTCTTT.

Only a few counts were recorded for this clone. This rearrangement joins TRBV15 to TRBJ2-5; 7 nucleotides align to TRBD2. The CDR3 is 15 residues long. After removal of 0 bases from V and 5 bases from J, the junction contained 6 bases not matched to a gene. Germline CDR1 and CDR2: LNHNV and YYDKDF (reference sequence). CDR3 sequence reads: CATSRDPGRGETQYF. CDR3 nucleotides: TGTGCCACCAGCAGAGATCCGGGGCGGGGGGAGACCCAGTACTTC.